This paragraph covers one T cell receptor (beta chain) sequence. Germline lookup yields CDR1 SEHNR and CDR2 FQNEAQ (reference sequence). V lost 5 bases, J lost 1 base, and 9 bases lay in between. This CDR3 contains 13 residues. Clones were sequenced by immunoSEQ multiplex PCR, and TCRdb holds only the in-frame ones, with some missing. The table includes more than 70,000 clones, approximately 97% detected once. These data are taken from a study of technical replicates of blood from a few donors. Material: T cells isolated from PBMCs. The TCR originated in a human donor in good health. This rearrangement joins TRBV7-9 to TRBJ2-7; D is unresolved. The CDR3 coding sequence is TGTGCCAGCAGCCGGCAGGATTCCTACGAGCAGTACTTC. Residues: CASSRQDSYEQYF. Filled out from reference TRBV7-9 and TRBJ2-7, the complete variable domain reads DTGVSQNPRHKITKRGQNVTFRCDPISEHNRLYWYRQTLGQGPEFLTYFQNEAQLEKSRLLSDRFSAERPKGSFSTLEIQRTEQGDSAMYLCASSRQDSYEQYFGPGTRLTVT.